The clone carrying this T cell receptor beta chain appeared a single time. What it binds is unknown. The assay was immunoSEQ multiplex PCR, and TCRdb's table has in-frame clones only and misses some. The sample records around 15,000 clones, about 78% being singletons. Trimming removed 2 bases from V and 1 base from J; junction bases left unmatched: 1. This CDR3 has 14 residues. Germline assignment: CDR1 SGHTA and CDR2 FQGTGA. The data derive from a study of OX40 agonist ivuxolimab in advanced cancers. Study summary: Six ivuxolimab dose levels, 0.01 to 10 mg/kg, were given intravenously every 2 weeks. Three partial responders included one hepatocellular carcinoma patient and two cutaneous melanoma patients. Each dose-escalation patient presented with hepatocellular carcinoma, melanoma, renal cell or head and neck cancer.

Study findings and constraints: Circulating CD4+ and CD8+ T cells showed clonal expansion by week 6 at 0.1 to 3.0 mg/kg.

The rearrangement links TRBV7-3 to TRBJ2-5, with 7 bases matching TRBD2. The clonotype was recovered from an adult with an advanced solid tumor such as melanoma, head and neck, liver or kidney cancer. This material consisted of CD4+ or CD8+ T cells sorted from blood, taken in a trial of the OX40 agonist ivuxolimab. CDR3 DNA sequence: TGTGCCAGCAGCTTAGGGGGGGTCCAAGAGACCCAGTACTTC. As protein: CASSLGGVQETQYF.